This T cell receptor beta chain emerged from a study (dated by TCRdb to the late 2010s). Regarding the research as a whole: Human CD8+ TCR repertoires recognizing immunodominant viral antigens were characterized by means of sequence and structural analyses.

General findings and caveats noted by the study authors: The CD8+ TCR repertoires specific to different immunodominant viral antigens were reported to be highly diverse and distinct from one another.

To note about this clonotype: Its antigen remains undetermined. Per-nucleotide qualities are absent, and no much larger clonotype sits a single base away.

The data were produced on an Illumina HiSeq 2500. TCRdb applied fastp at Q25 and MiXCR to the public reads, then kept only in-frame beta chains. Identical CDR3 proteins give one entry, which carries the most common genes and DNA. The sample yields hundreds of distinct CDR3 sequences; about 20% were counted once. 35% to 45% of the sample is held by the ten biggest clonotypes. This receptor was obtained from a female donor. Material for sequencing was CD8+ T cells (not recorded whether cultured).

Here the CDR3 is given as CASSPWTGTLGETQYF. The sequence in DNA is TGTGCCAGCAGCCCGTGGACAGGGACCTTGGGAGAGACCCAGTACTTC. The sequence is built from TRBV14 and TRBJ2-5; 8 bases in between match TRBD1. V is pruned by 4 bases and J by 4 bases, leaving 11 bases of the junction without a gene match. The CDR3 holds 16 amino acids from the cysteine to the phenylalanine. The CDR3 DNA has 48 bases and is translated from base 1. The germline V gene yields SGHDN for CDR1 and FVKESK for CDR2.